This T cell receptor (beta chain) stems from a study of cytotoxic CD8 clonotypes in ibrutinib-treated CLL (dated by TCRdb to about 2021). Notes on the research overall: The cohort had 11 relapsed/refractory and under 16 treatment-naive patients; approximately 18 were IGHV unmutated. Partial responses were observed in approximately 24 patients and complete responses in 2; after a median follow-up of roughly 72 months, remission was maintained in approximately 14 patients and progression was observed in roughly twelve. Response samples were taken after a median of approximately eleven months on treatment, ranging from 6 to 36 months. An average of around 260,000 productive templates and 80,000 to 95,000 productive rearrangements was obtained per sample. Of the roughly 86 people in the trial, around 25 had longitudinal samples available. Cryopreserved peripheral blood mononuclear cells were collected at three points: before therapy, at response, and at either sustained remission or disease progression. Every sample from remission and from progressive disease was obtained while the patients were still on ibrutinib.

Study-level results and caveats: At baseline, clonality was higher than in age-matched healthy donors and showed a strong correlation with circulating CD8+ T-cell counts. Sampling times were not matched between sustained-remission and progressing patients, and lymph node repertoires were not studied. Public clonotypes were rare and either contracted or stayed stable during treatment, and the rise in clonality at ibrutinib response reflected the expansion of private clonotypes. Clonality increased at ibrutinib response, stayed stable in sustained remission, and fell back toward baseline at progression.

Measured from the cysteine to the phenylalanine, the CDR3 is 12 residues long. Of the read, only the CDR3 DNA is kept; its 36 bases are in frame from base 1. V and J lose 6 bases and 2 bases, and a span of 6 bases separates them. CDR1 and CDR2 are drawn from the germline V gene (reference sequence): MNHNY, SVGAGI. The goal of deep resolution MiSeq sequencing was a depth between 1 in 1 million and 1 in 200,000 T cells, and coverage averaged 10x per clonotype. The immunoSEQ hsTCRB Kit was used to generate the TCR beta libraries. The study's processing was this. The data were analyzed with ImmunoSEQ Analyzer and ImmunoSEQ Data Assistant, and V, D and J gene assignments followed IMGT definitions. Clonality, with values ranging from 0 to 1, was calculated as one minus the normalized Shannon entropy of productive rearrangement frequencies. Only overrepresented clonotypes making up at least 0.05% of the repertoire of each patient were included in the public clonotype analysis. Thirteen repertoires from age-matched healthy donors, obtained from immuneACCESS, served as clonality controls. This is the immuneACCESS table as TCRdb keeps it, with only in-frame sequences that have V and J called. A part of the clones is gone; compared with another copy, unresolved V genes explain less than half, and the rest is unexplained. Clone size and V and J calls were adopted from that table, with D and trimming inferred from the DNA. This sample is represented by some 200,000 clones; around 75% of them were singletons. Approximately 5.9% of the sample belongs to the ten largest clones.

This sample's time point label indicates: approximately twelve months on ibrutinib. For TCR beta library preparation, roughly 2 micrograms of genomic DNA were extracted from the cryopreserved PBMCs. Longitudinal blood samples from CLL patients on ibrutinib monotherapy underwent high-throughput TCR beta sequencing. The patients were enrolled in a single-center, open-label phase 2 trial of ibrutinib monotherapy. About this clone: Its cognate antigen has yet to be identified. Per-base quality was not reported, and no clone a single base away is much larger than it.

The sequences come from PBMCs, collected after 12 months of ibrutinib treatment. The TCR originated in a human donor with chronic lymphocytic leukemia. The chain uses TRBV6-6 and TRBJ2-3; no D gene call is confident. CDR3 region: CASRLSTDTQYF. The nucleotides read TGTGCCAGCAGACTCTCCACAGATACGCAGTATTTT.